Following are 30 T cell receptor beta chains from one sample sequenced in a study of human T cells and chemical hapten exposure. TCRdb used MiXCR to reprocess the RACE reads, holding one entry per CDR3 protein. Of about 130,000 distinct CDR3 sequences listed, approximately 10% are singletons. The time point denotes: healthy volunteer bleed at 2 weeks. Unfractionated whole blood yielded total RNA. Sequencing used whole blood. These receptors were obtained from a male donor in good health. Some clones in this sample may be carry-over from other donors' samples.

The gene calls are TRBV5-1 and TRBJ1-1; D is undetermined. The germline V gene has CDR1 SGHRS and CDR2 YFSETQ. Deletions cut 4 bases from V and 0 bases from J, with 13 bases between. The CDR3 has 15 amino acids. The CDR3 nucleotides are TGCGCCAGCAGCCCACGCGGAGAGATGAACACTGAAGCTTTCTTT. This translates into CASSPRGEMNTEAFF.

The chain joins TRBV12-3 or TRBV12-4 to TRBJ2-7, with D possibly being TRBD1 (5 bases). V was pared by 2 bases and J by 7 bases, with 27 bases between. The CDR3 totals 18 residues. The CDR3 DNA reads as TGTGCCAGCAGTTTAATGGGGCAGGGAAAAAGAGAAGATTATGAGCAGTACTTC. Protein product: CASSLMGQGKREDYEQYF.

The sample holds a few counts of this clonotype. The chain combines TRBV11-2 with TRBJ2-3, with no clear D. V shed 1 base and J shed 3 bases, with 5 bases lying between them. CDR1 and CDR2 from the germline V gene are SGHAT and FQNNGV. The CDR3 has 13 residues. For the CDR3, the DNA is TGTGCCAGCAGCTTAGGGATAACAGATACGCAGTATTTT. The encoded protein is CASSLGITDTQYF.

The chain uses TRBV7-9 and TRBJ2-5, with D hard to call. CDR1 and CDR2 (germline): SEHNR, FQNEAQ (reference sequence). Between the trimmed V and J ends, which lost 1 base and 1 base, there was a span of 10 bases. The CDR3 has 15 residues. The CDR3 bases are TGTGCCAGCAGCTTAGACCCGATAGCCCAAGAGACCCAGTACTTC. Protein product: CASSLDPIAQETQYF.

This clonotype was detected only a few times. The chain has TRBV30 and TRBJ2-1, with a tentative D call TRBD2 (5 bases). The CDR3 extends over 15 amino acids. Germline CDR1 and CDR2: GTSNPN and SVGIG (reference sequence). V was shortened by 3 bases and J by 0 bases, with 12 bases between the two germline ends. CDR3 amino acids: CAWRALGSSYNEQFF. In nucleotides, the CDR3 is TGTGCCTGGAGGGCCCTGGGGAGCTCCTACAATGAGCAGTTCTTC.

This clonotype showed up just a few times. The CDR3 DNA reads TGCAGTGCAGGAACGGGACAGGGTAATGAAAAACTGTTTTTT. The encoded protein is CSAGTGQGNEKLFF. This sequence joins TRBV20-1 and TRBJ1-4, with TRBD1 identical over 9 bases. The CDR3 is made up of 14 amino acids. Germline V lookup: CDR1 DFQATT, CDR2 SNEGSKA (reference sequence). After removal of 6 bases from V and 4 bases from J, the junction contained 6 bases not matched to a gene.

This clonotype occurred many times. The chain uses TRBV7-2 and TRBJ2-2; TRBD1 agrees at 9 bases. The CDR3 is 11 amino acids. After removal of 6 bases from V and 15 bases from J, the junction contained 5 bases not matched to a gene. The germline gives CDR1 SGHTA, CDR2 FQGNSA. The CDR3 region is CASRGQGQVFF. DNA for the CDR3: TGTGCCAGCAGAGGACAGGGGCAGGTGTTTTTT. The full variable domain, in which reference TRBV7-2 and TRBJ2-2 provide the parts outside the CDR3, is GAGVSQSPSNKVTEKGKDVELRCDPISGHTALYWYRQSLGQGLEFLIYFQGNSAPDKSGLPSDRFSAERTGGSVSTLTIQRTQQEDSAVYLCASRGQGQVFFGEGSRLTVL.

This clonotype was recorded at least ten times. This sequence joins TRBV11-2 and TRBJ1-3, with D tentatively TRBD1 (6 bases). V lost 5 bases and J 0 bases, leaving 8 bases between the germline ends. Germline CDR1 is SGHAT and CDR2 is FQNNGV. CDR3 length: 14 residues. CDR3 DNA sequence: TGTGCCAGCAGCCGGACAGTCTCTGGAAACACCATATATTTT. It encodes CASSRTVSGNTIYF.

Ten or more counts support this clonotype. The rearrangement uses TRBV29-1 and TRBJ2-6; 10 bases agree with TRBD1. The V gene's germline CDR1 is SQVTM and CDR2 ANQGSEA. The CDR3 is 16 residues long. After removal of 7 bases from V and 2 bases from J, the junction contained 8 bases not matched to a gene. CDR3 protein: CSARTGGPPGANVLTF. CDR3 in DNA: TGCAGCGCAAGGACAGGGGGACCCCCTGGGGCCAACGTCCTGACTTTC.

There are a few counts of this clonotype. The rearrangement uses TRBV29-1 and TRBJ2-3, with 9 bases matching TRBD1. With 7 bases clipped from V and 0 bases from J, the junction kept 5 bases outside the gene matches. Germline V gene lookup returns CDR1 SQVTM and CDR2 ANQGSEA. This CDR3 is built from 14 residues. The CDR3 protein is CSAKDRGSTDTQYF. The CDR3 DNA sequence: TGCAGCGCTAAGGACAGGGGAAGCACAGATACGCAGTATTTT.

This clonotype has a count of ten or more. V and J are TRBV4-3 and TRBJ1-1; D is ambiguous. Between the trimmed V and J ends, which lost 0 bases and 2 bases, there was a span of 10 bases. Per the germline V gene, CDR1 is LGHNA and CDR2 is YSLEER. The CDR3 runs to 15 residues. As DNA, the CDR3 is TGCGCCAGCAGCCAAGAAGGGCAGACAAACACTGAAGCTTTCTTT. Translation gives CASSQEGQTNTEAFF.

This clonotype was found a few times. The chain couples TRBV7-2 to TRBJ1-1; the D gene is possibly TRBD1 (5 bases). Germline CDR1 is SGHTA and CDR2 is FQGNSA. Trimming took off 2 bases at V and 6 bases at J, with 10 bases between the two ends. The CDR3 is made up of 13 amino acids. CDR3: CASSLLQGPEAFF. CDR3 nucleotide sequence: TGTGCCAGCAGCTTATTGCAGGGCCCTGAAGCTTTCTTT.

This clonotype was recorded many times. This chain links TRBV5-1 with TRBJ2-2, with no clear D. The V gene lost 2 bases and the J gene lost 6 bases, with 5 bases spanning the gap. Germline-derived CDR1 and CDR2 are SGHRS and YFSETQ. This CDR3 is 12 amino acids long. The CDR3 loop is CASSFGPGELFF. The CDR3 DNA sequence: TGCGCCAGCAGCTTTGGTCCCGGGGAGCTGTTTTTT.

In this sample, this clonotype turned up many times. The chain links TRBV2 to TRBJ1-5; no reliable D call. The CDR3 sequence is 14 residues long. The germline V gene encodes CDR1 SNHLY and CDR2 FYNNEI. Deletions cut 4 bases from V and 0 bases from J, with 7 bases between. The DNA of the CDR3 is TGTGCCAGCAGTGTGGAGGCTAGCAATCAGCCCCAGCATTTT. This gives the protein CASSVEASNQPQHF. Filled out from reference TRBV2 and TRBJ1-5, the complete variable domain reads EPEVTQTPSHQVTQMGQEVILRCVPISNHLYFYWYRQILGQKVEFLVSFYNNEISEKSEIFDDQFSVERPDGSNFTLKIRSTKLEDSAMYFCASSVEASNQPQHFGDGTRLSIL.

This clonotype came up many times. The chain carries TRBV6-2 or TRBV6-3 and TRBJ2-7, with D perhaps matching TRBD1 or TRBD2 (5 bases each). V lost 0 bases to trimming and J lost 3 bases, with 9 bases between them. The length of the CDR3 is 14 residues. Germline CDR1 reads MNHEY; CDR2 reads SVGEGT. CDR3 nucleotides: TGTGCCAGCAGTTACTCGGGGGTACGCTACGAGCAGTACTTC. Translated: CASSYSGVRYEQYF.

There are a few counts of this clonotype. J is TRBJ2-3 and V is TRBV7-2, with a possible D match to TRBD1 (6 bases). Trimming left V 3 bases short and J 4 bases short, with 11 bases between. Germline values: CDR1 SGHTA, CDR2 FQGNSA. This CDR3 has 14 amino acids. The DNA of the CDR3 is TGTGCCAGCAGCTTCGTACAGGGATCAGATACGCAGTATTTT. Translating it yields CASSFVQGSDTQYF.

This clonotype came up many times. The rearrangement uses TRBV7-8 and TRBJ2-3, with D possibly being TRBD2 (6 bases). Trimming pared 5 bases from V and 2 bases from J, leaving 26 bases between. This CDR3 comprises 19 residues. CDR1 and CDR2 (germline): SGHVS, FQNEAQ. The CDR3: CASSTDPRLGEGYTDTQYF. In DNA, the CDR3 is TGTGCCAGCAGCACCGACCCCCGACTAGGCGAAGGGTACACAGATACGCAGTATTTT. Looking up the rest from reference TRBV7-8 and TRBJ2-3 gives the full variable domain: GAGVSQSPRYKVAKRGQDVALRCDPISGHVSLFWYQQALGQGPEFLTYFQNEAQLDKSGLPSDRFFAERPEGSVSTLKIQRTQQEDSAVYLCASSTDPRLGEGYTDTQYFGPGTRLTVL.

This chain joins TRBV3-1 and TRBJ2-5, with no clear D. Between the trimmed V and J ends, which lost 7 bases and 4 bases, there was a span of 10 bases. This CDR3 is built from 12 residues. Per germline, CDR1 LGHDT and CDR2 YNNKEL (reference sequence). This CDR3 is CASTVYGETQYF. DNA for the CDR3: TGTGCCAGCACGGTTTATGGAGAGACCCAGTACTTC.

This clonotype was detected ten times or more. The chain combines TRBV7-7 with TRBJ2-7; 8 bases are shared with TRBD1. Trimming cost V 5 bases and J 7 bases; bases outside gene matches: 13. The germline V gene has CDR1 SSHAT and CDR2 FNYEAQ (reference sequence). The CDR3 is 15 residues long. CDR3 sequence: CASSPGTGVGYEQYF. Here the CDR3 DNA reads TGTGCCAGCAGCCCCGGGACAGGCGTTGGTTATGAGCAGTACTTC.

In its sample, this clonotype was seen a few times. The limits of the CDR3 on the DNA are not certain, so only TCRdb's listed CDR3 is given. This chain uses TRBV7-5 with TRBJ1-5; the table's TRBD1 call for D was not verified on the DNA. TRBV7-5 is annotated as a pseudogene. The CDR3 spans 18 residues, counting both ends. The CDR3 is CISVSEAIGHFSNQPQHF.

The chain combines TRBV6-5 with TRBJ1-1, with TRBD1 as a possible D gene (6 bases). The CDR3 runs 16 residues. The V end was cut by 11 bases, the J end by 2 bases, with 24 bases between. CDR1 is MNHEY and CDR2 is SVGAGI in the germline V gene. The chain's CDR3 is CAARQDPSRGNTEAFF. As DNA, the CDR3 is TGTGCCGCGAGACAAGATCCATCCAGGGGAAACACTGAAGCTTTCTTT.

This clonotype came up many times. This chain links TRBV5-6 with TRBJ1-1; possibly TRBD1 for D (5 bases). The germline CDR1 and CDR2 sequences are SGHDT and YYEEEE. Deletions cut 2 bases from V and 1 base from J, with 6 bases between. The CDR3 is 13 amino acids. The CDR3 spells CASSFRANTEAFF. CDR3 in DNA: TGTGCCAGCAGCTTCAGGGCGAACACTGAAGCTTTCTTT.

This clonotype came up a few times. The chain carries TRBV29-1 and TRBJ1-2; TRBD1 is a possible D gene (6 bases). V shed 0 bases and J shed 7 bases, with 15 bases lying between them. Germline assignment: CDR1 SQVTM and CDR2 ANQGSEA. The CDR3 is made up of 14 amino acids. CDR3 nucleotide sequence: TGCAGCGTTGAAGAAGGGACATCTTATACTGGCTACACCTTC. This codes for CSVEEGTSYTGYTF.

This clonotype turned up a few times. This chain uses TRBV6-2 or TRBV6-3 with TRBJ2-3, with TRBD1 as a possible D gene (5 bases). In germline, CDR1 is MNHEY, CDR2 SVGEGT. The CDR3 spans 14 residues. V lost 4 bases, J lost 4 bases, and 12 bases lay in between. CDR3 in amino acids: CASSFVPTADTQYF. The CDR3 DNA reads as TGTGCCAGCAGTTTCGTGCCGACAGCAGATACGCAGTATTTT.

This clonotype was detected many times. The chain uses TRBV12-5 and TRBJ1-1, with D unresolved. From germline, CDR1 is LGHNT and CDR2 FRNRAP. This CDR3 spans 16 amino acids. Trimming removed 1 base from V and 4 bases from J, with 16 bases in between. Here the CDR3 DNA reads TGTGCTAGTGGTTTGGGGGTCAATGGGCCCAGCACTGAAGCTTTCTTT. Residues: CASGLGVNGPSTEAFF. Supplemented by reference TRBV12-5 and TRBJ1-1, the full variable domain reads DARVTQTPRHKVTEMGQEVTMRCQPILGHNTVFWYRQTMMQGLELLAYFRNRAPLDDSGMPKDRFSAEMPDATLATLKIQPSEPRDSAVYFCASGLGVNGPSTEAFFGQGTRLTVV.

The chain uses TRBV27 and TRBJ2-4; 7 nucleotides agree with TRBD1. Germline V gene sequence: CDR1 MNHEY, CDR2 SMNVEV (reference sequence). The J segment lost 5 bases and the V segment lost 6 bases, leaving 4 bases of the junction unmatched. CDR3 length equals 13 residues. CDR3: CASRPDRENIQYF. In DNA form, the CDR3 reads TGTGCCAGCAGGCCCGACAGGGAAAACATTCAGTACTTC.

V usage is TRBV11-2 and J usage is TRBJ1-1; possible D gene TRBD1, 6 bases. The CDR3 runs to 14 residues. Trimming removed 3 bases from V and 1 base from J, with 9 bases in between. Germline V CDR1 and CDR2: SGHAT, FQNNGV. CDR3: CASSFRGPNTEAFF. In DNA form, the CDR3 reads TGTGCCAGCAGCTTTCGGGGGCCGAACACTGAAGCTTTCTTT.

This clonotype was observed at least ten times. The rearrangement joins TRBV5-1 to TRBJ2-7, with TRBD1 as a possible D gene (6 bases). CDR1 is SGHRS and CDR2 is YFSETQ in the germline V gene. Trimming removed 7 bases at V and 2 bases at J, with 16 bases between. The CDR3 runs to 14 residues. The CDR3 region is CASGPGTTPYEQYF. Here the CDR3 DNA reads TGCGCCAGCGGACCCGGGACAACACCCTACGAGCAGTACTTC.

This clonotype occurred a few times. The genes are TRBV25-1 and TRBJ1-5; D unclear. Germline CDR1 is MGHDK and CDR2 is SYGVNS. The V end lost 3 bases, the J end lost 4 bases, and 7 bases lay between the germline ends. The CDR3 covers 13 residues. The CDR3 sequence: CASSETGNQPQHF. In DNA form, the CDR3 reads TGTGCCAGCAGTGAGACCGGGAATCAGCCCCAGCATTTT.

This clonotype has ten or more counts. V usage is TRBV3-1 and J usage is TRBJ1-2; D possibly corresponds to TRBD1 (6 bases). V lost 0 bases and J lost 7, with 9 bases in between. In germline, CDR1 is LGHDT, CDR2 YNNKEL (reference sequence). This CDR3 spans 13 amino acids. The CDR3 DNA reads as TGTGCCAGCAGCCAAGAGAACAGGGCTGGCTACACCTTC. It codes for CASSQENRAGYTF.